What follows describes a single T cell receptor beta chain. Profiled with immunoSEQ multiplex PCR; TCRdb holds only in-frame clones, not every one. This table holds roughly 160,000 clones, approximately 91% found once. Germline loops: CDR1 LGHNA, CDR2 YSLEER. Trimming took 5 bases from V and 5 from J, leaving 10 bases between them. The CDR3 covers 13 residues. These data are taken from a study of T cell responses to AZD1222 COVID-19 vaccine. The sample consisted of peripheral blood, taken on day 0 of AZD1222 vaccination. The chain joins TRBV4-3 to TRBJ1-5, with a tentative D call TRBD1 (5 bases). The TCR was taken from an adult in good health. The CDR3: CASSSDSDQPQHF. The CDR3 region has the DNA TGCGCCAGCAGCTCCGACAGCGATCAGCCCCAGCATTTT.